This T cell receptor (beta chain) was identified during a study of somatic mutations in cytotoxic T cells in rheumatoid arthritis. Overall study context: Peripheral blood samples of around 29 ml EDTA were taken from patients directly after diagnosis and before treatment. The authors flow-sorted some V beta antibody-stained T-cell populations at nearly 100% purity, including V beta1+ cells that they sequenced for TCRB.

The germline gives CDR1 MNHEY, CDR2 SMNVEV (reference sequence). V shed 5 bases and J shed 0 bases, with 8 bases lying between them. There are 14 residues in the CDR3. A word on this clone: The antigen is undetermined.

Study-wide results and limits: Among rheumatoid arthritis patients, TRBV07 appeared slightly underrepresented, and this finding was left without any adjustment for multiple comparisons.

This table comes from immunoSEQ multiplex PCR, and its TCRdb copy is limited to in-frame clones, with some not included. The table has about 11,000 clones, around 80% seen once; the top ten hold 8.5% to 10%. The rearrangement uses TRBV27 and TRBJ2-4; the D gene is possibly TRBD2 (6 bases). The receptor was isolated from an older woman with rheumatoid arthritis. Sequenced material: CD8+ T cells sorted from blood. CDR3 region: CASSEGLAKNIQYF. The CDR3 DNA reads TGTGCCAGCAGTGAGGGACTAGCCAAAAACATTCAGTACTTC.